These 31 T cell receptor beta chains share one sample of origin, sequenced in a study of T-cell reconstitution after alpha-beta-depleted transplantation in children. Library preparation (for TCRbeta) was performed with unique molecular identifiers. In TCRdb, the PCR reads were re-called with MiXCR into one record per CDR3 protein. The sample consists of fewer than 90,000 distinct CDR3 sequences, 7% to 8% of them appearing once. This specimen consisted of PBMCs from the stem cell graft donor, obtained from the stem cell graft. The receptor source for this set is a human donor who donated a stem cell graft to a child with acute lymphoblastic leukemia.

This clonotype was recorded many times. Its ends do not fully match the called genes, so a read error is possible. The chain links TRBV7-3 to TRBJ2-7; no reliable D call. The length of the CDR3 is 10 residues. Germline CDR1 SGHTA, CDR2 FQGTGA. CDR3 sequence: CASSSNEQYF. The CDR3 DNA is TGTGCCAGCAGCTCCAACGAGCAGTACTTC. Supplemented by reference TRBV7-3 and TRBJ2-7, the full variable domain reads GAGVSQTPSNKVTEKGKYVELRCDPISGHTALYWYRQSLGQGPEFLIYFQGTGAADDSGLPNDRFFAVRPEGSVSTLKIQRTERGDSAVYLCASSSNEQYFGPGTRLTVT.

This clonotype was seen at least ten times. The gene calls are TRBV9 and TRBJ2-3; D ambiguous. Germline V gene data show CDR1 as SGDLS and CDR2 as YYNGEE. V was shortened by 3 bases and J by 5 bases, with 13 bases between the two germline ends. The CDR3 loop spans 14 amino acids. CDR3 DNA sequence: TGTGCCAGCAGCGCGGTTGGGGTCCTAGATACGCAGTATTTT. Translation: CASSAVGVLDTQYF.

The chain is built from TRBV4-3 and TRBJ2-3; 9 positions agree with TRBD1. V shed 1 base, J shed 0 bases, and the junction held 14 bases outside the gene matches. The CDR3 runs to 20 residues. Germline V CDR1 and CDR2: LGHNA, YSLEER. CDR3 sequence (DNA): TGCGCCAGCAGCCAAGCCCTACAGGGGGCAAGGGTGGTTAGCACAGATACGCAGTATTTT. Protein product: CASSQALQGARVVSTDTQYF.

This chain uses TRBV28 with TRBJ2-3, with 7 bases matching TRBD2. Germline V lookup: CDR1 MDHEN, CDR2 SYDVKM. Trimming cost V 7 bases and J 4 bases; bases outside gene matches: 5. This CDR3 spans 13 amino acids. CDR3 loop: CASKEGGADTQYF. The CDR3 DNA reads TGTGCCAGCAAGGAGGGAGGGGCAGATACGCAGTATTTT.

The CDR3 protein is CASSPTPANTEAFF. The CDR3 nucleotides read TGTGCCAGCAGCCCCACTCCAGCGAACACTGAAGCTTTCTTT. This rearrangement joins TRBV6-5 to TRBJ1-1; D unclear. The CDR3 is 14 amino acids. Trimming stripped 6 bases from V and 1 base from J, with 12 bases between. Germline V gene sequence: CDR1 MNHEY, CDR2 SVGAGI.

V is TRBV7-8 and J is TRBJ1-5; D perhaps matches TRBD1 (6 bases). From germline, CDR1 is SGHVS and CDR2 FQNEAQ. Deletions cut 5 bases from V and 7 bases from J, with 15 bases between. The CDR3 length is 14 residues. CDR3 protein: CASSPQGYRQPQHF. The CDR3 bases are TGTGCCAGCAGCCCACAGGGCTACCGGCAGCCCCAGCATTTT.

In this sample, this clonotype turned up many times. This chain uses TRBV7-2 with TRBJ2-1, with D hard to call. Trimming cost V 4 bases and J 9 bases, with 10 bases left between them. CDR1 is SGHTA and CDR2 is FQGNSA in the germline V gene. The CDR3 totals 12 residues. In DNA, the CDR3 is TGTGCCAGCAGCTCTAGTTTCGGTGAGCAGTTCTTC. Translating it yields CASSSSFGEQFF.

This clonotype was counted ten times or more. The chain uses TRBV21-1 and TRBJ2-7. TRBV21-1 is listed as a pseudogene. The CDR3 extends over 13 amino acids. This CDR3 is CASSKDRMGEQYF. Written as DNA, the CDR3 is TGTGCCAGCAGCAAAGACCGGATGGGCGAGCAGTACTTC.

This clonotype was recorded a few times. This chain links TRBV6-2 or TRBV6-3 with TRBJ1-4; TRBD1 aligns across 10 bases. The germline gives CDR1 MNHEY, CDR2 SVGEGT. This CDR3 is 16 amino acids long. Losses at the gene ends were 1 base for V and 8 bases for J; bases not matched to a gene: 7. CDR3 bases: TGTGCCAGCAGTTACTACCGGACAGGGGGAGGAGAAAAACTGTTTTTT. Translation: CASSYYRTGGGEKLFF.

In this sample, this clonotype turned up many times. V is TRBV19 and J is TRBJ1-5; maybe TRBD1 (5 bases). V shed 11 bases and J shed 4 bases, with 18 bases lying between them. The CDR3 loop spans 14 amino acids. CDR1 is LNHDA and CDR2 is SQIVND in the germline V gene (reference sequence). In DNA form, the CDR3 reads TGTGCCTTGGGGGGACCCCCCTCAAATCAGCCCCAGCATTTT. This translates into CALGGPPSNQPQHF.

This clonotype was seen at least ten times. This chain links TRBV6-5 with TRBJ1-2, with D perhaps TRBD1 (6 bases). This CDR3 is built from 13 residues. V was pared by 4 bases and J by 8 bases, with 14 bases between. The germline V gene encodes CDR1 MNHEY and CDR2 SVGAGI. CDR3 nucleotides: TGTGCCAGCAGTTCCATCGAGACAGGCGGCTACACCTTC. It yields the protein CASSSIETGGYTF.

This clonotype was seen ten or more times. The chain recombines TRBV5-8 with TRBJ2-3; 8 bases are shared with TRBD2. The CDR3 sequence is 14 residues long. J was trimmed by 1 base and V by 7 bases; bases with no gene match: 5. Germline V gene sequence: CDR1 SGHTS, CDR2 YDEGEE. CDR3 protein: CASLGRGGTDTQYF. In nucleotides, the CDR3 is TGTGCCAGCCTCGGGAGGGGGGGCACAGATACGCAGTATTTT.

The rearrangement uses TRBV14 and TRBJ2-7; D could derive from TRBD1 or TRBD2 (5 bases each). The CDR3 length is 15 residues. Deletions cut 5 bases from V and 7 bases from J, with 21 bases between. Per germline, CDR1 SGHDN and CDR2 FVKESK. In DNA form, the CDR3 reads TGTGCCAGCAGCGTCACCGGGACGGCTTTGGGGGAGCAGTACTTC. This translates into CASSVTGTALGEQYF.

This clonotype was observed many times. The chain carries TRBV5-1 and TRBJ2-1, with no clear D. From germline, CDR1 is SGHRS and CDR2 YFSETQ. The CDR3 loop spans 14 amino acids. Trimming shortened V by 1 base and J by 5 bases, and 10 bases separated the two germline ends. The CDR3 spells CASSLLHYNNEQFF. The DNA for the CDR3 is TGCGCCAGCAGCTTGCTCCACTACAACAATGAGCAGTTCTTC.

This clonotype was detected many times. The chain is built from TRBV7-2 and TRBJ2-5; D not certain. The CDR3 loop spans 11 amino acids. Germline-derived CDR1 and CDR2 are SGHTA and FQGNSA. V lost 5 bases and J 5 bases, leaving 6 bases between the germline ends. As DNA, the CDR3 is TGTGCCAGCAGCCAGGCGGAGACCCAGTACTTC. Translated: CASSQAETQYF.

This clonotype was found many times. V gene TRBV12-3 or TRBV12-4 combines with J gene TRBJ1-1; D is undetermined. The germline V and J ends were trimmed by 2 bases and 6 bases, with 13 bases remaining between them. This CDR3 contains 14 residues. CDR3 region: CASSLRAGWAEAFF. The CDR3 bases are TGTGCCAGCAGTTTAAGGGCCGGGTGGGCTGAAGCTTTCTTT.

In this sample, this clonotype turned up many times. The chain uses TRBV5-6 and TRBJ1-4; 8 bases map to TRBD1. Germline lookup yields CDR1 SGHDT and CDR2 YYEEEE. The trim removed 1 base at V and 6 bases at J, leaving 5 bases unmatched. The length of the CDR3 is 15 residues. The CDR3 is CASSLTLTGDEKLFF. In DNA, the CDR3 is TGTGCCAGCAGCTTGACGCTGACAGGGGATGAAAAACTGTTTTTT.

This rearrangement joins TRBV7-9 to TRBJ2-2, with a possible D match to TRBD1 (5 bases). CDR1 is SEHNR and CDR2 is FQNEAQ in the germline V gene (reference sequence). This CDR3 is 13 amino acids long. The V end was cut by 1 base, the J end by 5 bases, with 5 bases between. The CDR3 region has the DNA TGTGCCAGCAGCTTAGGACAGACCGGGGAGCTGTTTTTT. Its translation is CASSLGQTGELFF.

In its sample, this clonotype was seen a few times. The chain joins TRBV6-2 or TRBV6-3 to TRBJ2-7, with 10 bases lining up with TRBD1. The V gene end was trimmed by 5 bases and the J gene end by 1 base; junction bases not matched to a gene: 5. The germline V gene encodes CDR1 MNHEY and CDR2 SVGEGT. This CDR3 region has 15 residues. CDR3 DNA: TGTGCCAGCAGTCAGGGACAGGGGAAGTCCTACGAGCAGTACTTC. Its translation is CASSQGQGKSYEQYF.

The table lists this clonotype with a few counts. The chain links TRBV7-3 to TRBJ2-5, with D possibly TRBD2 on 6 matching bases. V dropped 4 bases and J dropped 5 bases, with 11 bases sitting between them. The CDR3 has 13 amino acids. The V gene's germline CDR1 is SGHTA and CDR2 FQGTGA. The CDR3 sequence is CASSYRRGETQYF. Written as DNA, the CDR3 is TGTGCCAGCAGCTATCGACGGGGGGAGACCCAGTACTTC.

This clonotype was counted ten times or more. The gene calls are TRBV20-1 and TRBJ2-5, with D possibly matching TRBD2 (7 bases). The CDR3 runs 18 residues. V gave up 6 bases and J gave up 1 base, with 27 bases separating them. CDR1 is DFQATT, CDR2 SNEGSKA, per germline (reference sequence). The CDR3 DNA sequence: TGCAGTGCCAATATACAGGGAAATAGGGCGGGAGTCCAAGAGACCCAGTACTTC. It encodes CSANIQGNRAGVQETQYF.

V is TRBV5-4 and J is TRBJ2-3; 8 nucleotides match TRBD2. The ends lost 4 bases at V and 10 bases at J; junction bases unmatched: 5. The CDR3 is made up of 12 amino acids. CDR1 and CDR2 from the germline V gene are SGHNT and YYREEE (reference sequence). The CDR3 region has the DNA TGTGCCAGCAGCGGGGGACTAGACGCGCAGTATTTT. It specifies CASSGGLDAQYF.

This clonotype is categorized as medium-sized. This rearrangement joins TRBV20-1 to TRBJ1-1; no reliable D call. The CDR3 covers 12 residues. Deletions cut 3 bases from V and 3 bases from J, with 8 bases between. Germline CDR1 is DFQATT and CDR2 is SNEGSKA (reference sequence). CDR3 in DNA: TGCAGTGCTAGGGTAGAAGACACTGAAGCTTTCTTT. Protein product: CSARVEDTEAFF.

CDR3 sequence: CASSGTDGQLAGNTIYF. The CDR3 nucleotides read TGCGCCAGCAGTGGTACTGATGGACAGCTGGCTGGAAACACCATATATTTT. J is TRBJ1-3 and V is TRBV10-2; possibly TRBD1 for D (6 bases). Germline CDR1 WSHSY, CDR2 SAAADI. V lost 4 bases and J lost 2, with 18 bases in between. There are 17 residues in the CDR3.

This clonotype has ten or more counts. The CDR3 loop is CASSSTAGGDYEQYF. The DNA for the CDR3 is TGTGCCAGCAGCTCCACAGCGGGGGGGGACTACGAGCAGTACTTC. The chain uses TRBV7-2 and TRBJ2-7; TRBD2 matches at 10 bases. CDR3 length: 15 amino acids. After removal of 4 bases from V and 3 bases from J, the junction contained 6 bases not matched to a gene. Germline CDR1 and CDR2: SGHTA and FQGNSA.

This clonotype has just a few counts. This chain links TRBV7-8 with TRBJ1-5, with 9 bases aligning to TRBD1. J gave up 2 bases and V 5 bases, and 7 bases lay outside the gene matches. The CDR3 contains 16 residues. Germline assignment: CDR1 SGHVS and CDR2 FQNEAQ. This CDR3 is CASSRMGQGGNQPQHF. The CDR3 nucleotides read TGTGCCAGCAGCCGGATGGGACAGGGCGGCAATCAGCCCCAGCATTTT.

This clonotype was counted many times. The V and J genes are TRBV20-1 and TRBJ1-4; D call uncertain. The germline V and J ends were trimmed by 1 base and 7 bases, with 34 bases remaining between them. Germline loops: CDR1 DFQATT, CDR2 SNEGSKA (reference sequence). The CDR3 is 21 amino acids. The DNA for the CDR3 is TGCAGTGCTAGAGCGAGTCGGGTCAGGAGACCTCAAGTGAGGCTGAGTGAAAAACTGTTTTTT. This translates into CSARASRVRRPQVRLSEKLFF.

This clonotype was seen ten or more times. The junction does not match germline at one end; this may be a read error. The rearrangement uses TRBV11-2 and TRBJ2-1; TRBD2 aligns across 7 bases. Per germline, CDR1 SGHAT and CDR2 FQNNGV. This CDR3 has 12 amino acids. The CDR3 loop is CASSPSQTSSLF. CDR3 nucleotide sequence: TGTGCCAGCAGCCCTAGTCAGACTAGCTCCCTCTTC.

The gene calls are TRBV2 and TRBJ1-2; perhaps TRBD1 as D (5 bases). CDR1 is SNHLY and CDR2 is FYNNEI in the germline V gene. The CDR3 covers 12 residues. The germline V and J ends were trimmed by 11 bases and 4 bases, with 14 bases remaining between them. The chain's CDR3 is CAGSQELYGYTF. CDR3 nucleotides: TGTGCCGGATCACAGGAGCTCTATGGCTACACCTTC.

This clonotype was recorded at least ten times. For the CDR3, the DNA is TGTGCCAGCAGCCTCATCCCTCCAGGTAGCACAGATACGCAGTATTTT. This translates into CASSLIPPGSTDTQYF. J is TRBJ2-3 and V is TRBV3-1, with D uncertain. There are 16 residues in the CDR3. Trimming took off 4 bases at V and 0 bases at J, with 14 bases between the two ends. Per the germline V gene, CDR1 is LGHDT and CDR2 is YNNKEL (reference sequence).

This clonotype was detected many times. The chain carries TRBV4-1 and TRBJ2-5; a weak D match, TRBD1 (5 bases). V gave up 1 base and J gave up 5 bases, with 14 bases separating them. Germline lookup yields CDR1 MGHRA and CDR2 YSYEKL. CDR3 length: 15 residues. CDR3 region: CASSQVSRGRETQYF. The CDR3 nucleotides read TGCGCCAGCAGCCAAGTCTCAAGGGGTCGGGAGACCCAGTACTTC.